The entry below describes one TCR beta chain. Its cognate antigen is unknown. The data belong to a study of CD8 T cells in Susac syndrome. RNA was extracted with the RNeasy kit, and a quantity of roughly 0.5 to 1 ug was reverse transcribed using random hexamers. Across 54 Vbeta and 13 Jbeta, TCR beta CDR3 was amplified with immunoSEQ multiplex PCR. TCRdb called the immunoSEQ multiplex PCR reads again in MiXCR, with one record for every CDR3 protein. The sample records more than 65,000 distinct CDR3 sequences, just under 95% being singletons. TCR beta from blood CD8+ and CD4+ T cells was sequenced. The authors negatively isolated CD8+ and CD4+ T cells and FACS-enriched TEMRA cells. Study outcomes and limitations: CD8+ clonal expansion in Susac was maximal in TEMRA cells and in active patients.

The sequence derives from a human donor with Susac syndrome. The sequenced material came from CD8+ T cells from PBMCs.

The DNA of the CDR3 is TGTGCCAGCAGCTTAGCAGTCTTAGCGGGGGGCAATGAGCAGTTCTTC. This codes for CASSLAVLAGGNEQFF. This sequence joins TRBV7-9 and TRBJ2-1; 10 bases are a match to TRBD2. Germline V gene lookup returns CDR1 SEHNR and CDR2 FQNEAQ (reference sequence). Trimming cost V 0 bases and J 6 bases; bases outside gene matches: 5. The CDR3 is 16 amino acids.